This T cell receptor (beta chain) derives from a study of blood T cell repertoires in COVID-19. Source study methods: For nucleated cells, counts were estimated from reference gene primer amplification. Method: immunoSEQ multiplex PCR; TCRdb's copy keeps in-frame clones and lacks some. The V and J calls and clone size come from that table; D and trimming were worked out from the DNA. The sample includes approximately 140,000 clones, about 80% seen only once; the top ten take roughly 2.3%. Per germline, CDR1 MDHEN and CDR2 SYDVKM. The CDR3 has 15 amino acids. Trimming shortened V by 5 bases and J by 0 bases, and 11 bases separated the two germline ends.

The source material was peripheral blood. This chain links TRBV28 with TRBJ1-3; possible D gene TRBD1, 5 bases. The origin of this receptor is a man in his 70s with acute or convalescent COVID-19. CDR3 amino acids: CASSPSGLSGNTIYF. The CDR3 nucleotides read TGTGCCAGCAGTCCTTCAGGGCTCTCTGGAAACACCATATATTTT.